This TCR beta chain was documented in a study of tumor-infiltrating lymphocytes in primary liver carcinoma. Looking at the study overall: The study obtained roughly 3.5 to 7.13 million productive TCRbeta reads per sample, similar across tissue types.

Study outcomes and limitations: Tumor region pairs overlapped more than did tumor-adjacent and tumor-blood pairs. The proportion of top clones found throughout all five tumor regions was only about 7.5-25%.

This clonotype was found once. Its specificity is unknown. The junction shows a germline mismatch at one end, possibly a read error. Unsorted bulk tissue (about 20-30 mg) underwent RNA and DNA co-extraction. Chronic HBV infection, untreated so far, was present in the patients. CDR1 and CDR2 (germline): MGHRA, YSYEKL. The CDR3 sequence is 15 residues long. Starting from 400 to 500 ng of total RNA, TCR beta cDNA was produced with a primer in the constant region. Modified slightly, ARM-PCR produced TCR beta libraries over three nested multiplex PCR rounds. A C-beta reverse primer and TRBV1-TRBV30 forward primers served in each of the first two PCR rounds, at 10 cycles apiece. TCRdb called the multiplex PCR reads again in MiXCR, with one record for every CDR3 protein. Here the sample spans 40,000 to 60,000 distinct CDR3 sequences, less than 75% being singletons.

The TCR was taken from a man between 35 and 55 years old with primary liver carcinoma and hepatitis B virus infection. Sequenced input: liver tumor tissue from sampling region 5. Sample subset: tumor region T5, tumor centre. The chain links TRBV4-1 to TRBJ1-2; 10 bases align to TRBD1. The CDR3 loop is CASSARQGANYDYTF. In nucleotides, the CDR3 is TGCGCCAGCAGCGCACGACAGGGGGCAAACTATGACTACACCTTC.